A selection of T cell receptor beta chains follows, all from one sample in a study of monozygotic twins with inflammatory bowel disease. Using the 5' RACE reads, TCRdb records one entry per CDR3 protein without DNA. Its listing shows 300,000 to 350,000 distinct CDR3 sequences. Sequencing was done on a sample of blood. These receptors were obtained from a human donor with ulcerative colitis or Crohn's disease, or a healthy co-twin of an affected twin (not recorded which). Each CDR3 is given with its conserved first and last residue.

V gene,J gene,CDR3 protein
TRBV27,TRBJ1-2,CASSSDLTRGFGYTF
TRBV20-1,TRBJ1-1,CSASVEHTEAFF
TRBV6-2/TRBV6-3,TRBJ2-7,CASSRPSEQYF
TRBV5-6,TRBJ2-1,CASSFDGTLYNEQFF
TRBV9,TRBJ2-5,CASSGLGEGQETQYF
TRBV28,TRBJ1-1,CASNTRAIRSFF
TRBV20-1,TRBJ2-3,CSAKRGRADTQYF
TRBV6-1,TRBJ1-2,CASSETHSVRSYGYTF
TRBV12-3/TRBV12-4,TRBJ1-4,CASRKAGTTIEKLFF
TRBV12-3/TRBV12-4,TRBJ1-6,CASSPDSSYNSPLHF
TRBV12-3/TRBV12-4,TRBJ2-5,CASSLRDRRKETQYF
TRBV25-1,TRBJ1-1,CASSAWDTEAFF
TRBV28,TRBJ2-7,CASRSAGTYEQYF
TRBV20-1,TRBJ2-3,CSARVRTDTQYF
TRBV20-1,TRBJ2-7,CSARDRAKRRDGYEQYF
TRBV3-1,TRBJ2-2,CASSQGGTEELFF
TRBV15,TRBJ2-5,CATRRQGSSETQYF
TRBV29-1,TRBJ2-7,CSAGTSGSKKYF
TRBV18,TRBJ2-7,CASSPGQGSTYEQYF
TRBV7-3,TRBJ2-3,CASSLGPRRTSTDTQYF
TRBV3-1,TRBJ2-7,CASSQGLAGAYEQYF
TRBV5-1,TRBJ2-7,CASRRLATTYEQYF
TRBV7-2,TRBJ2-7,CASSEGLGPIEQYF
TRBV5-5,TRBJ2-2,CASSSPGQGSAGELFF
TRBV6-2/TRBV6-3,TRBJ1-6,CASSRDGLNSPLHF
TRBV3-1,TRBJ2-7,CASSQGRTGPYEQYF
TRBV5-1,TRBJ2-7,CASRVRGNYEQYF
TRBV25-1,TRBJ2-2,CASSGRQLLGELFF
TRBV7-9,TRBJ2-5,CASTGGSETQYF